The rows below give T cell receptor beta chains drawn from one sample of a study of T cells in pancreatic ductal adenocarcinoma. Data came from immunoSEQ multiplex PCR; TCRdb stores just in-frame clones and leaves some out. The table shows roughly 100,000 clones, with more than 90% occurring only once. The sample consisted of PBMCs. Every receptor here comes from a human donor with pancreatic ductal adenocarcinoma. Each CDR3 is given with its conserved first and last residue. Fields, in order: CDR3 DNA, CDR3 protein, clone size, D gene, V gene, J gene. A D gene is named only where the DNA matches it firmly. A row's size may be missing; if present it is once, few, many or a size class.

TGTGCCAGCAGCCCGGGACTAGCTAGCGCCTACGAGCAGTACTTC	CASSPGLASAYEQYF	once	TRBD2	TRBV7-2	TRBJ2-7
TGCGCCAGCAGCCCACCGGGACTAGCGGGAGGTGGTACGCAGTATTTT	CASSPPGLAGGGTQYF	-	TRBD2	TRBV5-1	TRBJ2-3
TGTGCCAGCTCACCACCGGGCCTTTACTCCTACGAGCAGTACTTC	CASSPPGLYSYEQYF	-	-	TRBV18	TRBJ2-7
TGCGCCAGCAGCCTATCGGACTGGCTCTCCTACGAGCAGTACTTC	CASSLSDWLSYEQYF	-	-	TRBV5-1	TRBJ2-7
TGCAGCACTATAGCCGGGACAGGACCCTCTGGGGCCAACGTCCTGACTTTC	CSTIAGTGPSGANVLTF	-	TRBD1	TRBV29-1	TRBJ2-6
TGTGCCAGCAGCTTGGATGCGGGCTCCTACAATGAGCAGTTCTTC	CASSLDAGSYNEQFF	-	-	TRBV5-4	TRBJ2-1
TGCAGCGTTGAGACTAATACAGATACGCAGTATTTT	CSVETNTDTQYF	-	-	TRBV29-1	TRBJ2-3
TGTGCCAGCAGCTCCCCCGGCGGGTACGAGCAGTACTTC	CASSSPGGYEQYF	-	-	TRBV7-2	TRBJ2-7
TGTGCCATCAGTGACTATACAGGGGGCAGGGGCTACACCTTC	CAISDYTGGRGYTF	-	TRBD1	TRBV10-3	TRBJ1-2
TGCAGTGGTGACAGGGGGTACGAGCAGTACTTC	CSGDRGYEQYF	-	TRBD1	TRBV20-1	TRBJ2-7
TGTGCCAGCAGTTCGGGTCACCTGAGCACTGAAGCTTTCTTT	CASSSGHLSTEAFF	-	-	TRBV28	TRBJ1-1
TGTGCCACCGCCGGACAGGGGAACACTGAAGCTTTCTTT	CATAGQGNTEAFF	-	TRBD1	TRBV10-3	TRBJ1-1
TGTGCCAGCAGCGTAGGGGCTTCGAACACTGAAGCTTTCTTT	CASSVGASNTEAFF	once	-	TRBV7-2	TRBJ1-1
TGTGCCAGCAGTTACGACCCCCCCGGACTAGCAAGTGGCTACACCTTC	CASSYDPPGLASGYTF	-	-	TRBV6-5	TRBJ1-2
TGTGCCAGCTCACGTACCGTGCGGGTCTCCTACAATGAGCAGTTCTTC	CASSRTVRVSYNEQFF	once	-	TRBV18	TRBJ2-1
TGTGCCAGCAGTGGGGGGTGGGCAACTAATGAAAAACTGTTTTTT	CASSGGWATNEKLFF	-	-	TRBV6-5	TRBJ1-4
TGTGCCAGCAGTCGAGACTACCGCAATGAGCAGTTCTTC	CASSRDYRNEQFF	-	-	TRBV28	TRBJ2-1
TGTGCCAGCAGCAAACCCCGGGACTCCTCCTACGAGCAGTACTTC	CASSKPRDSSYEQYF	-	-	TRBV7-8	TRBJ2-7
TGTGCCAGCAGCTTAATAGTCCTCGAGCAGTACTTC	CASSLIVLEQYF	-	-	TRBV11-2	TRBJ2-7
TGTGCCAGCCGAGACACGAGCAATCAGCCCCAGCATTTT	CASRDTSNQPQHF	once	-	TRBV2	TRBJ1-5
TGTGCCAGCAGCTTAGTGGCAGGACGGAGGGACATTCAGTACTTC	CASSLVAGRRDIQYF	-	-	TRBV5-6	TRBJ2-4
TGTGCCAGCAAGGAACAGGCCGTGTCAGATACGCAGTATTTT	CASKEQAVSDTQYF	-	-	TRBV6-4	TRBJ2-3
TGTGCCAGCAGTGAAAGGGGAACTAACTATGGCTACACCTTC	CASSERGTNYGYTF	-	-	TRBV2	TRBJ1-2
TGTGCCATCAGTTTCAGGGGGCCGGCTGAAGCTTTCTTT	CAISFRGPAEAFF	-	TRBD1	TRBV10-3	TRBJ1-1
TGTGCCAGCTCACCGCCGTGGGGGGGAAACGAGCAGTACTTC	CASSPPWGGNEQYF	-	TRBD2	TRBV18	TRBJ2-7
TGTGCCAGCAGTTCCCGTAGCGGGAGCTCCTACAATGAGCAGTTCTTC	CASSSRSGSSYNEQFF	-	TRBD2	TRBV28	TRBJ2-1
TGTGCCTGGAGCACCGGGACAGGGTACGAAAAACTGTTTTTT	CAWSTGTGYEKLFF	-	TRBD1	TRBV30	TRBJ1-4
TGTGCCATCAGTGAGGGTGGGACAGACCAATACGAGCAGTACTTC	CAISEGGTDQYEQYF	once	TRBD1	TRBV10-3	TRBJ2-7
TGTGCCAGTAGTCGAGGGGGACAGGGCGGGTACGAGCAGTACTTC	CASSRGGQGGYEQYF	-	TRBD1	TRBV19	TRBJ2-7
TGTGCCAGCAGCTTGACGCCGGGACAGGGAGACGAGCAGTACTTC	CASSLTPGQGDEQYF	-	TRBD1	TRBV7-3	TRBJ2-7
TGTGCCAGCAGTCCCCTAGGCGGTAGTGGAGAGCAGTACTTC	CASSPLGGSGEQYF	-	-	TRBV27	TRBJ2-7
TGTGCCAGCAGCTTATCGTCGGCTAGCGGGGTCCCCTACGAGCAGTACTTC	CASSLSSASGVPYEQYF	-	TRBD2	TRBV7-2	TRBJ2-7
TGTGCCAGCTCACCACCGCCGGGCTCTGGAAACACCATATATTTT	CASSPPPGSGNTIYF	-	-	TRBV18	TRBJ1-3
TGTGCCAGCAGCGTAGGCGGAGTCAACACTGAAGCTTTCTTT	CASSVGGVNTEAFF	-	-	TRBV9	TRBJ1-1
TGCGCCAGCAGCTCTCAGGGATTACCCACAAAACTGTTTTTT	CASSSQGLPTKLFF	-	-	TRBV5-1	TRBJ1-4
TGCGCCAGCAGCCAAGGATATCGGGAGGGGGCTGGGACTGAAGCTTTCTTT	CASSQGYREGAGTEAFF	-	TRBD1	TRBV4-3	TRBJ1-1
TGTGCCAGCAGTTACCCATGGGCTGGGACAGGGCAGCGCGGGGAGCTGTTTTTT	CASSYPWAGTGQRGELFF	-	TRBD1	TRBV28	TRBJ2-2
TGTGCCAGCTCAAGTCAGTCTTCCTACGAGCAGTACTTC	CASSSQSSYEQYF	-	-	TRBV18	TRBJ2-7
TGCGCCAGCAGCTTTGGACTGCCGGCCTATGGCTACACCTTC	CASSFGLPAYGYTF	-	-	TRBV5-1	TRBJ1-2